This T cell receptor (beta chain) comes out of a study of human T cells and chemical hapten exposure. MiXCR was run by TCRdb on the RACE reads, yielding one entry per CDR3 protein. The table has 85,000 to 100,000 distinct CDR3 sequences, 27% seen once. Time point reported: patch test 3, about 24 weeks after DPC sensitization. Treatment noted: therapeutic diphenylcyclopropenone sensitization with weekly scalp DPC. CDR1 is SNHLY, CDR2 FYNNEI, per germline. This CDR3 comprises 13 residues. V lost 3 bases to trimming and J lost 0 bases, with 5 bases between them. This chain links TRBV2 with TRBJ1-1; D unresolved. The clonotype was recovered from a man in his forties with alopecia areata. Some clones in this sample may be carry-over from other donors' samples. Sample: whole blood, taken in connection with sensitization to the hapten diphenylcyclopropenone (DPC). In nucleotides, the CDR3 is TGTGCCAGCAGTGACGACCTGAACACTGAAGCTTTCTTT. Its protein product is CASSDDLNTEAFF. Variable domain in full (rest from reference TRBV2 and TRBJ1-1): EPEVTQTPSHQVTQMGQEVILRCVPISNHLYFYWYRQILGQKVEFLVSFYNNEISEKSEIFDDQFSVERPDGSNFTLKIRSTKLEDSAMYFCASSDDLNTEAFFGQGTRLTVV.